The 13 T cell receptor beta chains reported below all come from one sample, sequenced in a study of cytomegalovirus exposure and HLA in healthy donors. In the PCR, 60 Vbeta and 13 Jbeta primers were used. The repertoire was sequenced with immunoSEQ multiplex PCR; TCRdb's copy has only in-frame clones and lacks some. This sample yields 60,000 to 100,000 clones, of which about 79% are seen a single time; less than 6% belongs to the top ten. Sequenced input: PBMCs. The receptors were sampled from a male donor in good health and CMV-seropositive.

The chain carries TRBV27 and TRBJ2-1; TRBD2 agrees at 11 bases. V lost 5 bases to trimming and J lost 4 bases; unmatched junction nucleotides: 13. The CDR3 loop spans 18 amino acids. Germline CDR1 reads MNHEY; CDR2 reads SMNVEV (reference sequence). The CDR3 sequence: CASSIRVSTSGKYNEQFF. The CDR3 DNA reads TGTGCCAGCAGTATACGGGTGTCGACTAGCGGGAAGTACAATGAGCAGTTCTTC.

The V call is TRBV6-1, the J call TRBJ2-7; a possible D gene is TRBD2 (5 bases). Trimming removed 7 bases at V and 0 bases at J, with 13 bases between. In germline, CDR1 is MNHNS, CDR2 SASEGT. The CDR3 is made up of 14 amino acids. The CDR3 DNA is TGTGCCAGCACTGCGGGCGCAACCTCCTACGAGCAGTACTTC. Protein sequence: CASTAGATSYEQYF.

V is TRBV2 and J is TRBJ2-5; D not certain. The CDR3 runs to 14 residues. The germline CDR1 and CDR2 sequences are SNHLY and FYNNEI. V was trimmed by 6 bases and J by 1 base, leaving 12 bases between them. The chain's CDR3 is CASRTSRSQETQYF. The CDR3 DNA follows: TGTGCCAGCAGGACGTCTAGGAGCCAAGAGACCCAGTACTTC. Variable domain in full (rest from reference TRBV2 and TRBJ2-5): EPEVTQTPSHQVTQMGQEVILRCVPISNHLYFYWYRQILGQKVEFLVSFYNNEISEKSEIFDDQFSVERPDGSNFTLKIRSTKLEDSAMYFCASRTSRSQETQYFGPGTRLLVL.

This chain joins TRBV27 and TRBJ2-7; D is unresolved. CDR1 MNHEY and CDR2 SMNVEV come from the germline V gene (reference sequence). Trimming took 0 bases from V and 4 from J, leaving 7 bases between them. This CDR3 has 13 amino acids. CDR3 coding DNA: TGTGCCAGCAGTTTATCTCAGACTTACGAGCAGTACTTC. This codes for CASSLSQTYEQYF.

This clone was seen ten or more times. The chain couples TRBV25-1 to TRBJ1-1, with D unclear. Trimming pared 2 bases from V and 5 bases from J, leaving 15 bases between. The germline CDR1 and CDR2 sequences are MGHDK and SYGVNS. This CDR3 is built from 15 residues. CDR3 amino acids: CASSEGVEGGTEAFF. The CDR3 region has the DNA TGTGCCAGCAGTGAAGGAGTGGAGGGTGGGACTGAAGCTTTCTTT. Full variable domain (outside the CDR3, taken from reference TRBV25-1 and TRBJ1-1): EADIYQTPRYLVIGTGKKITLECSQTMGHDKMYWYQQDPGMELHLIHYSYGVNSTEKGDLSSESTVSRIRTEHFPLTLESARPSHTSQYLCASSEGVEGGTEAFFGQGTRLTVV.

The chain joins TRBV5-4 to TRBJ2-3; TRBD2 might be the D (6 bases). There are 15 residues in the CDR3. Trimming cost V 4 bases and J 2 bases, with 14 bases left between them. In germline, CDR1 is SGHNT, CDR2 YYREEE (reference sequence). Here the CDR3 DNA reads TGTGCCAGCAGCCAACCCGGACTAATCACAGATACGCAGTATTTT. Its translation is CASSQPGLITDTQYF.

CDR3 amino acids: CASSLSDTLEAFF. In nucleotides, the CDR3 is TGCGCCAGCAGCCTTTCCGACACACTTGAAGCTTTCTTT. V gene TRBV4-1 combines with J gene TRBJ1-1; D unclear. This CDR3 has 13 residues. Trimming cost V 4 bases and J 7 bases, with 13 bases left between them. The germline V gene has CDR1 MGHRA and CDR2 YSYEKL.

This chain joins TRBV11-2 and TRBJ2-7; the match to TRBD2 covers 13 bases. The germline CDR1 and CDR2 sequences are SGHAT and FQNNGV. V lost 5 bases to trimming and J lost 1 base; unmatched junction nucleotides: 5. The CDR3 contains 16 residues. The CDR3 loop is CASSRGLAGESYEQYF. In nucleotides, the CDR3 is TGTGCCAGCAGCCGAGGACTAGCGGGGGAGTCCTACGAGCAGTACTTC.

This chain joins TRBV7-9 and TRBJ1-3; D may be TRBD1 (6 bases). V was cut by 5 bases and J by 0 bases, with 8 bases left in between. Germline CDR1 is SEHNR and CDR2 is FQNEAQ (reference sequence). This CDR3 is built from 14 residues. As DNA, the CDR3 is TGTGCCAGCAGCCGGACAGTCTCTGGAAACACCATATATTTT. It is translated as CASSRTVSGNTIYF.

Notes on this clone: This same CDR3 is encoded by further DNA sequences in the sample. The chain employs TRBV18 and TRBJ2-7; tentatively, D is TRBD1 (6 bases). V gave up 5 bases and J gave up 3 bases, with 8 bases separating them. The CDR3 has 12 amino acids. CDR1 is KGHSH, CDR2 LQKENI, per germline. CDR3 DNA sequence: TGTGCCAGCTCAGAACAGGGCTACGAGCAGTACTTC. Its translation is CASSEQGYEQYF.

The genes are TRBV5-1 and TRBJ1-1; 7 bases agree with TRBD1. The CDR3 has 14 amino acids. J lost 7 bases, V lost 4 bases, and 10 bases had no gene match. Germline CDR1 and CDR2: SGHRS and YFSETQ. CDR3 in amino acids: CASSRTGTADEAFF. The CDR3 nucleotides read TGCGCCAGCAGCCGAACCGGGACAGCGGATGAAGCTTTCTTT. The full variable domain, completed using reference TRBV5-1 and TRBJ1-1, is KAGVTQTPRYLIKTRGQQVTLSCSPISGHRSVSWYQQTPGQGLQFLFEYFSETQRNKGNFPGRFSGRQFSNSRSEMNVSTLELGDSALYLCASSRTGTADEAFFGQGTRLTVV.

The chain uses TRBV10-3 and TRBJ2-1, with a tentative D call TRBD2 (6 bases). CDR1 is ENHRY, CDR2 SYGVKD, per germline. V shed 8 bases and J shed 0 bases, with 20 bases lying between them. The CDR3 runs to 17 residues. The CDR3 nucleotides read TGTGCCATCCGATTGGACTACATTCCTAGCTCCTACAATGAGCAGTTCTTC. It yields the protein CAIRLDYIPSSYNEQFF.

J is TRBJ2-5 and V is TRBV6-1; no clear D. Trimming took 10 bases from V and 1 from J, leaving 7 bases between them. CDR1 is MNHNS and CDR2 is SASEGT in the germline V gene. This CDR3 spans 11 amino acids. DNA of the CDR3: TGTGCCACCTTATTCCAAGAGACCCAGTACTTC. Its translation is CATLFQETQYF.